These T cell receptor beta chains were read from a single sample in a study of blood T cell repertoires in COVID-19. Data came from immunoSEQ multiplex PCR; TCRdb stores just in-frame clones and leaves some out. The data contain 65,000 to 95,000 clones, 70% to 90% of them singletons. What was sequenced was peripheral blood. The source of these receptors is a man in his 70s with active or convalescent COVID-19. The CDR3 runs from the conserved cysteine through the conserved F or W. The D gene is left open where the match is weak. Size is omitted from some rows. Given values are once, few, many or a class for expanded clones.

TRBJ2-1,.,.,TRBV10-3,TGTGCCATCAGTGGCGACAGAAGCCTCAATGAGCAGTTCTTC,CAISGDRSLNEQFF
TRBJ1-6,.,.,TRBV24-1,TGTGCCACCAGTCAGGGCAGATATTCACCCCTCCACTTT,CATSQGRYSPLHF
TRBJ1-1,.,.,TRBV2,TGTGCCAGCACCAAAAGGTCCGCAGGGGTGAACACTGAAGCTTTCTTT,CASTKRSAGVNTEAFF
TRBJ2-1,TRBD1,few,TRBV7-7,TGTGCCAGCAGTATGGACAGGGGTGCTGAGCAGTTCTTC,CASSMDRGAEQFF
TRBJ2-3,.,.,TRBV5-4,TGTGCCAGCAGCTTCCCTGGTGGGGGGATCACAGATACGCAGTATTTT,CASSFPGGGITDTQYF
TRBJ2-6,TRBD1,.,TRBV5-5,TGTGCCAGCAGCTTGGATGGACAGGGGGCGCCGACCGGGGCCAACGTCCTGACTTTC,CASSLDGQGAPTGANVLTF
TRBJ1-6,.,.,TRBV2,TGTGCCAGCGGGGGCGCGTCCTATAATTCACCCCTCCACTTT,CASGGASYNSPLHF
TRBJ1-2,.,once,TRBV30,TGTGCCTGGAGTCTCACAGTCTCATATGGCTACACCTTC,CAWSLTVSYGYTF
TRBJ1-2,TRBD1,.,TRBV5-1,TGCGCCAGCAGCTTGGCCGCCGGACAGGGGATCGATGGCTACACCTTC,CASSLAAGQGIDGYTF
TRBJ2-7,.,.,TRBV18,TGTGCCAGCTCACCACCGGGGCAGGGGGGCTACGAGCAGTACTTC,CASSPPGQGGYEQYF
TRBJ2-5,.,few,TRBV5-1,TGCGCCAGCACCCTGGCGGGGAAAGAGACCCAGTACTTC,CASTLAGKETQYF
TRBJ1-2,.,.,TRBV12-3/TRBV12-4,TGTGCCAGCAGCGCAGGGTATTACGGCTACACCTTC,CASSAGYYGYTF
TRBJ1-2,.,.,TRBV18,TGTGCCAGCTCCACCGGCAGGGCCGGCTACACCTTC,CASSTGRAGYTF
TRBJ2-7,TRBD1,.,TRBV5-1,TGCGCCAGCAGCTTGGCCGGGGACAGGGTCCACGAGCAGTACTTC,CASSLAGDRVHEQYF
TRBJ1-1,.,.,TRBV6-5,TGTGCCAGCAGGGGCTTGGTGGGTGCGGGGGAAGCTTTCTTT,CASRGLVGAGEAFF
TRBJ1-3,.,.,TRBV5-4,TGTGCCAGCAGCGGCAGGGGATCTGGAAACACCATATATTTT,CASSGRGSGNTIYF
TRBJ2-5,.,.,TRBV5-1,TGCGCCAGCAGCTTGGCCGGAAGGGTAGGGGGAGAGACCCAGTACTTC,CASSLAGRVGGETQYF
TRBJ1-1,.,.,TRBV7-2,TGTGCCAGCAGCACGAGCCGGGGGACTGAAGCTTTCTTT,CASSTSRGTEAFF
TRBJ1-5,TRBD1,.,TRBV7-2,TGTGCCAGCAGCCGGACAGGCAATAGGAATCAGCCCCAGCATTTT,CASSRTGNRNQPQHF
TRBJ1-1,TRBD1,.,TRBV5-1,TGCGCCAGCAGCTTGGCAGGGGGCGAAGTGACTGAAGCTTTCTTT,CASSLAGGEVTEAFF
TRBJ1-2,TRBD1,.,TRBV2,TGTGCCAGCAGTGGCTATAAGGGGGCGCAGGGTTTCGACGGCTACACCTTC,CASSGYKGAQGFDGYTF
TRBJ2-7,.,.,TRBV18,TGTGCCAGCTCACCCCGGACGGGAGTCCCCTACGAGCAGTACTTC,CASSPRTGVPYEQYF
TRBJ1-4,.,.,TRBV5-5,TGTGCCAGCAGCTTGGCCTCCGCGAATGAAAAACTGTTTTTT,CASSLASANEKLFF
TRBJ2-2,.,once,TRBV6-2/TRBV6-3,TGTGCCAGCAGTCCCCAATCCACGCTTATCGGCGGGGAGCTGTTTTTT,CASSPQSTLIGGELFF
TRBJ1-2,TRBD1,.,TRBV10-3,TGTGCCATCAGTGAGTCTCCAGGGGGCGCGGTTGGCTACACCTTC,CAISESPGGAVGYTF
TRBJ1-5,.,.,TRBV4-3,TGCGCCAGCAGCCAAAACAGGGTATATGGCAATCAGCCCCAGCATTTT,CASSQNRVYGNQPQHF
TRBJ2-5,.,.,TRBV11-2,TGTGCCAGCAGCTTAGATGTTGGGGGGGGGCCTGGAAAGACCCAGTACTTC,CASSLDVGGGPGKTQYF
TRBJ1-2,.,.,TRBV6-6,TGTGCCAGCAGTGCCACAGGGTCTCTTAGCTATGGCTACACCTTC,CASSATGSLSYGYTF
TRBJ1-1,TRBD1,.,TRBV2,TGTGCCAGCCCTGGGACAGACCGAGAGAGCACTGAAGCTTTCTTT,CASPGTDRESTEAFF
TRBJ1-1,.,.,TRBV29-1,TGCAGCGTTGAAGTGCAGGTGAACACTGAAGCTTTCTTT,CSVEVQVNTEAFF
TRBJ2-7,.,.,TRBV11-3,TGTGCCAGCAGCTTAATCGGGACTGGGCCCTACGAGCAGTACTTC,CASSLIGTGPYEQYF
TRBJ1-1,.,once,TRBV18,TGTGCCAGCTCACCCCCGGGGGATCCCACTGAAGCTTTCTTT,CASSPPGDPTEAFF
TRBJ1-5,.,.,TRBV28,TGTGCCACCTACAGGGTTAATCAGCCCCAGCATTTT,CATYRVNQPQHF
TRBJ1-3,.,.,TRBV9,TGTGCCAGCAGCTACGTAGTGGTAGATACTGGAAACACCATATATTTT,CASSYVVVDTGNTIYF
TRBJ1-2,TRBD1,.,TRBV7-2,TGTGCCAGCAGCTTAGCAGGGGGCGTCATCTATGGCTACACCTTC,CASSLAGGVIYGYTF
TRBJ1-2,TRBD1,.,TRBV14,TGTGCCAGCAGCCCTCCCCCACCACGACAGGGGAGCTATGGCTACACCTTC,CASSPPPPRQGSYGYTF
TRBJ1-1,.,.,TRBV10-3,TGTGCCATCAGTGAGTCACAGGGTGGAGGCACTGAAGCTTTCTTT,CAISESQGGGTEAFF
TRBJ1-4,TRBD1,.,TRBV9,TGTGCCAGCAGCGATCGGACAGGGACGGAAAAACTGTTTTTT,CASSDRTGTEKLFF
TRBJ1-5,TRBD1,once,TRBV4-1,TGCGCCAGCAGCCACAATACTCGGGACAGGCGAGACGATCAGCCCCAGCATTTT,CASSHNTRDRRDDQPQHF
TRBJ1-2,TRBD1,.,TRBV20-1,TGCAGTGCTAGTGGGGGACAGAGACCCAGGAACTATGGCTACACCTTC,CSASGGQRPRNYGYTF
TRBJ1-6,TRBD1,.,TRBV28,TGTGCCAGCACCGCTCTGCCGGGACAGGGCTATAATTCACCCCTCCACTTT,CASTALPGQGYNSPLHF
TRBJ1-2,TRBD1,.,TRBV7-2,TGTGCCAGCAGCTCCCAGCCTCAGGACAGGATCTATGGCTACACCTTC,CASSSQPQDRIYGYTF
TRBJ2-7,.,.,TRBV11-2,TGTGCCAGCAGACGACGGACAGACTACTACGAGCAGTACTTC,CASRRRTDYYEQYF
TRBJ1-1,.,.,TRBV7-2,TGTGCCAGCAGTCAAGGATCCACAGGGAGTCGAACTGAAGCTTTCTTT,CASSQGSTGSRTEAFF
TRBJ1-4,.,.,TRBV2,TGTGCCAGCAACGGACGATCGGGGGATGAAAAACTGTTTTTT,CASNGRSGDEKLFF
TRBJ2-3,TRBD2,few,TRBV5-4,TGTGCCAGCAGCTTAGGAGCGGGGGTAAGCACAGATACGCAGTATTTT,CASSLGAGVSTDTQYF
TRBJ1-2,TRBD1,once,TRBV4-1,TGCGCCAGCAGCCAAGATCTCAGGGGGGCAGGGGGCGCCTACGATGGCTACACCTTC,CASSQDLRGAGGAYDGYTF
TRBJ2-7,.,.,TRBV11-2,TGTGCCAGCAGCTTAAGTTCGAGGAGCCCCATCTACGAGCAGTACTTC,CASSLSSRSPIYEQYF
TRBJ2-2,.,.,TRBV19,TGTGCCAGCTTACCGAGGACACCTTCGAACACCGGGGAGCTGTTTTTT,CASLPRTPSNTGELFF